This T cell receptor beta chain was sequenced during a study of lymphopenia after photon versus proton radiotherapy. General study findings and limits: Larger post-nadir TCR diversity loss correlated inversely with survival in deceased patients. After the lymphocyte nadir, photon-treated repertoires showed oligoclonal expansion, especially of CD8+ Temra cells. Only patients who died were analyzed for survival; proton advantage is unproven. Relative stability marked proton patients; photon patients lost diversity and naive cells.

Assay used: immunoSEQ multiplex PCR; TCRdb lists only in-frame clones, some missing. This sample yields about 50,000 clones, of which 92% are seen a single time; roughly 18% belongs to the top ten. As for this clone: Its antigen is currently unknown.

The germline V and J ends were trimmed by 1 base and 6 bases, with 12 bases remaining between them. The germline V gene has CDR1 SNHLY and CDR2 FYNNEI. This CDR3 is built from 14 residues. The material sequenced was peripheral blood, taken from a patient treated with photon-based radiotherapy. This sequence was found in a woman between 35 and 50 years old with cholangiocarcinoma. The chain carries TRBV2 and TRBJ1-2, with D uncertain. The CDR3 spells CASSEDTRANGYTF. The CDR3 DNA is TGTGCCAGCAGTGAAGATACAAGGGCAAATGGCTACACCTTC. The complete variable domain, with remaining parts taken from reference TRBV2 and TRBJ1-2, reads EPEVTQTPSHQVTQMGQEVILRCVPISNHLYFYWYRQILGQKVEFLVSFYNNEISEKSEIFDDQFSVERPDGSNFTLKIRSTKLEDSAMYFCASSEDTRANGYTFGSGTRLTVV.